This entry lists 19 T cell receptor beta chains sequenced from one sample in a study of T cells in Graves' hyperthyroidism and ophthalmopathy. Regions amplified from RNA transcripts were the TCR beta CDR3 regions. Carried out on the TCR CDR3, a first-round RT-PCR used the HTBI primer set. From the multiplex PCR reads, TCRdb called clonotypes with MiXCR, one entry per CDR3 protein. The sample consists of more than 300,000 distinct CDR3 sequences, approximately 18% of them appearing once. The sequencing sample was made of blood. The receptors were sampled from a woman between 25 and 40 years old with Graves' hyperthyroidism that later progressed to Graves' ophthalmopathy.

This clonotype was counted many times. V gene TRBV20-1 combines with J gene TRBJ2-3; no clear D. The germline CDR1 and CDR2 sequences are DFQATT and SNEGSKA (reference sequence). The CDR3 length is 15 residues. V lost 3 bases and J 2 bases, leaving 15 bases between the germline ends. CDR3 region: CSASPPVGDTDTQYF. In DNA, the CDR3 is TGCAGTGCTAGTCCACCGGTTGGGGACACAGATACGCAGTATTTT.

The chain carries TRBV20-1 and TRBJ2-1, with 11 positions matching TRBD2. The germline CDR1 and CDR2 sequences are DFQATT and SNEGSKA (reference sequence). With 0 bases clipped from V and 7 bases from J, the junction kept 5 bases outside the gene matches. This CDR3 contains 15 residues. The CDR3 loop reads CSARDWLAGGNEQFF. In DNA, the CDR3 is TGCAGTGCTAGAGATTGGCTAGCGGGGGGTAATGAGCAGTTCTTC.

This clonotype was found a few times. V usage is TRBV28 and J usage is TRBJ2-7; 8 bases fit TRBD2. The CDR3 is made up of 15 amino acids. The germline CDR1 and CDR2 sequences are MDHEN and SYDVKM. V lost 2 bases, J lost 0 bases, and 3 bases stayed unmatched. For the CDR3, the DNA is TGTGCCAGCAGTTTAAGCGGGAGAATCTCCTACGAGCAGTACTTC. Residues: CASSLSGRISYEQYF. Full variable domain (rest looked up from reference TRBV28 and TRBJ2-7): DVKVTQSSRYLVKRTGEKVFLECVQDMDHENMFWYRQDPGLGLRLIYFSYDVKMKEKGDIPEGYSVSREKKERFSLILESASTNQTSMYLCASSLSGRISYEQYFGPGTRLTVT.

This chain uses TRBV30 with TRBJ1-5; weak D call: TRBD1 (5 bases). The V gene lost 1 base and the J gene lost 3 bases, with 7 bases spanning the gap. Germline V gene data show CDR1 as GTSNPN and CDR2 as SVGIG (reference sequence). CDR3 length: 13 residues. The chain's CDR3 is CAWSGQYNQPQHF. CDR3 coding DNA: TGTGCCTGGAGTGGACAGTACAATCAGCCCCAGCATTTT.

Only a few counts were recorded for this clonotype. J is TRBJ2-3 and V is TRBV6-5, with a weak D call TRBD1 (5 bases). The length of the CDR3 is 15 residues. Germline V lookup: CDR1 MNHEY, CDR2 SVGAGI. V gave up 0 bases and J gave up 1 base, with 8 bases separating them. The DNA for the CDR3 is TGTGCCAGCAGTTACTCGGGGCTAGGCACAGATACGCAGTATTTT. Translating gives CASSYSGLGTDTQYF.

With regard to this clonotype: Given a much more abundant clone one base away, this may be a read error. The gene calls are TRBV20-1 and TRBJ2-2, with a possible D match to TRBD1 (6 bases). CDR3 length equals 13 residues. V lost 3 bases to trimming and J lost 1 base, with 6 bases between them. CDR1 and CDR2 (germline): DFQATT, SNEGSKA (reference sequence). CDR3 protein: CSARTGNTGELFF. The CDR3 DNA reads TGCAGTGCTAGGACAGGGAACACCGGGGAGCTGTTTTTT.

The chain combines TRBV28 with TRBJ2-1, with 7 bases aligning to TRBD2. Germline V CDR1 and CDR2: MDHEN, SYDVKM. V trimming: 6 bases; J trimming: 4 bases; junction bases outside the gene matches: 12. This CDR3 region has 16 residues. The CDR3 sequence is CASSPLEEAGYNEQFF. Here the CDR3 DNA reads TGTGCCAGCAGCCCCCTTGAGGAAGCGGGGTACAATGAGCAGTTCTTC.

In this sample, this clonotype turned up a few times. The chain carries TRBV9 and TRBJ1-1, with D hard to call. Germline loops: CDR1 SGDLS, CDR2 YYNGEE. CDR3 size: 16 residues. Trimming removed 4 bases at V and 0 bases at J, with 16 bases between. CDR3 loop: CASSPTLYVMNTEAFF. In DNA form, the CDR3 reads TGTGCCAGCAGCCCCACCCTATACGTAATGAACACTGAAGCTTTCTTT.

The CDR3 region has the DNA TGTGCCAGTAGTATAAGCTCGGCCGGACAGGGTAACGTCCTGACTTTC. As protein: CASSISSAGQGNVLTF. The genes are TRBV19 and TRBJ2-6; TRBD1 matches at 8 bases. This CDR3 is built from 16 residues. The germline gives CDR1 LNHDA, CDR2 SQIVND (reference sequence). Trimming cost V 2 bases and J 10 bases; bases outside gene matches: 10.

This clonotype was picked up many times. The genes are TRBV30 and TRBJ2-3, with 7 bases lining up with TRBD2. Trimming at V came to 0 bases and at J to 2 bases, leaving 2 bases not matched to a gene. From germline, CDR1 is GTSNPN and CDR2 SVGIG (reference sequence). The CDR3 length is 14 residues. CDR3 sequence (DNA): TGTGCCTGGAGTGTACGGGACTACACAGATACGCAGTATTTT. Protein product: CAWSVRDYTDTQYF.

This clonotype was recorded many times. The chain couples TRBV10-3 to TRBJ1-1; D may be TRBD1 (5 bases). The V gene's germline CDR1 is ENHRY and CDR2 SYGVKD. The V end was cut by 3 bases, the J end by 2 bases, with 19 bases between. The CDR3 has 17 amino acids. CDR3 residues: CAISDPRVSALNTEAFF. DNA of the CDR3: TGTGCCATCAGTGATCCCAGGGTTTCCGCCCTAAACACTGAAGCTTTCTTT.

This clonotype came up many times. The rearrangement joins TRBV3-1 to TRBJ2-5; 8 bases are shared with TRBD2. Germline V gene sequence: CDR1 LGHDT, CDR2 YNNKEL (reference sequence). With 1 base clipped from V and 3 bases from J, the junction kept 7 bases outside the gene matches. CDR3 length equals 16 residues. This chain's CDR3 is CASSQAGGASEETQYF. The DNA for the CDR3 is TGTGCCAGCAGCCAAGCGGGGGGGGCCTCTGAAGAGACCCAGTACTTC.

The V and J genes are TRBV19 and TRBJ2-3; TRBD2 matches at 8 bases. With 3 bases clipped from V and 6 bases from J, the junction kept 11 bases outside the gene matches. This CDR3 region has 16 residues. CDR1 LNHDA and CDR2 SQIVND come from the germline V gene (reference sequence). CDR3 region: CASSIPYGRAGDTQYF. DNA of the CDR3: TGTGCCAGTAGTATCCCCTACGGGAGGGCCGGTGATACGCAGTATTTT.

This clonotype was counted only a few times. The chain couples TRBV4-2 to TRBJ2-1; tentative D call: TRBD2 (5 bases). CDR3 length equals 13 residues. V dropped 5 bases and J dropped 3 bases, with 8 bases sitting between them. CDR1 and CDR2 (germline): LGHNA, YNFKEQ. The CDR3 DNA reads TGTGCCAGCAGCTCCCGGGACTACAATGAGCAGTTCTTC. Translation: CASSSRDYNEQFF.

V usage is TRBV18 and J usage is TRBJ1-1; D remains unclear. The CDR3 is 14 residues long. With 3 bases removed from V and 8 bases from J, the gap between germline ends came to 16 bases. In germline, CDR1 is KGHSH, CDR2 LQKENI. This CDR3 reads CASSPDPPGSEAFF. In DNA form, the CDR3 reads TGTGCCAGCTCACCGGACCCCCCGGGTTCCGAAGCTTTCTTT.

The chain uses TRBV6-2 or TRBV6-3 and TRBJ1-3; D is unresolved. V lost 7 bases and J lost 0, with 10 bases in between. This CDR3 has 14 amino acids. CDR1 and CDR2 from the germline V gene are MNHEY and SVGEGT. This CDR3 reads CASTMLSSGNTIYF. The CDR3 region has the DNA TGTGCCAGCACGATGCTGTCCTCTGGAAACACCATATATTTT.

The J gene is TRBJ1-1, the V gene TRBV19; the D gene is possibly TRBD1 (5 bases). Germline CDR1 LNHDA, CDR2 SQIVND (reference sequence). This CDR3 comprises 14 residues. Trimming removed 5 bases from V and 3 bases from J, with 13 bases in between. The CDR3 is CASSLAPGDTEAFF. CDR3 bases: TGTGCCAGTAGTCTGGCCCCGGGGGACACTGAAGCTTTCTTT.

Many counts were recorded for this clonotype. V gene TRBV29-1 combines with J gene TRBJ2-5, with 7 bases matching TRBD2. Trimming at V came to 3 bases and at J to 5 bases, leaving 9 bases not matched to a gene. The CDR3 sequence is 14 residues long. Germline V gives CDR1 SQVTM, CDR2 ANQGSEA. CDR3 loop: CSVEGRERRETQYF. The CDR3 DNA sequence: TGCAGCGTTGAGGGGCGGGAGAGGCGGGAGACCCAGTACTTC.

This sequence joins TRBV12-3 or TRBV12-4 and TRBJ1-6, with D hard to call. Trimming stripped 5 bases from V and 9 bases from J, with 20 bases between. The CDR3 is made up of 16 amino acids. The CDR3 bases are TGTGCCAGCAGTGAAAACGGCGGCAAGGCTGGTTCACCCCTCCACTTT. It translates to CASSENGGKAGSPLHF.